The sequence of this TCR beta chain was determined in a study of breast tumors, draining lymph nodes, adjacent tissues. This clonotype was detected ten times or more. Its antigen is unknown. The lymph nodes were axillary draining lymph nodes from breast cancer patients. Findings and caveats of the study: Tumor and nontumor repertoires were significantly more similar in luminal-like than in basal-like breast cancer.

A single record per CDR3 protein comes from TCRdb applying MiXCR to the multiplex PCR reads. Among some 120,000 distinct CDR3 sequences listed, about 20% were seen once. This sequence originates from a female donor with breast cancer. Some clones in this sample may be carry-over from other donors' samples. Sequenced sample: axillary lymph node tissue.

The CDR3 DNA reads as TGTGCCAGCAGTGTCACAGGTGGTTATGATCAGCCCCAGCATTTT. It translates to CASSVTGGYDQPQHF. The chain recombines TRBV6-1 with TRBJ1-5, with D possibly matching TRBD1 (5 bases). V dropped 4 bases and J dropped 5 bases, with 15 bases sitting between them. CDR1 is MNHNS, CDR2 SASEGT, per germline. The CDR3 has 15 residues.